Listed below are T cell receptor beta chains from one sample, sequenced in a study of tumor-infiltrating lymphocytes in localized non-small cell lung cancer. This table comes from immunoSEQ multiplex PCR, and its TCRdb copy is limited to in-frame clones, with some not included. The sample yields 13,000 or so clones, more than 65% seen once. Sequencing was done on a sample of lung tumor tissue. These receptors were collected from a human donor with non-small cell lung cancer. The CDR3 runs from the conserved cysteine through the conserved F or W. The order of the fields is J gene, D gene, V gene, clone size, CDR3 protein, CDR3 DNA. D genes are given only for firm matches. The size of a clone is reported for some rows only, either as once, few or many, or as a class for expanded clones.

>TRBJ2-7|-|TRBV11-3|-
CASSLEDGYEQYF
TGTGCCAGCAGCTTAGAAGATGGCTACGAGCAGTACTTC
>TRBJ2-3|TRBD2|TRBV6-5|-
CASSYSSGRGADTQYF
TGTGCCAGCAGTTACTCCAGCGGGAGGGGCGCAGATACGCAGTATTTT
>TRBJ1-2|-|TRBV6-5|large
CASSYDDARDTLTF
TGTGCCAGCAGCTACGACGACGCTCGGGACACTCTCACCTTC
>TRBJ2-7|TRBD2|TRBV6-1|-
CASSVLAVYEQYF
TGTGCCAGCAGCGTACTAGCGGTATACGAGCAGTACTTC
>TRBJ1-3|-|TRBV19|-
CATHPGGPGNTIYF
TGTGCCACCCATCCGGGGGGTCCAGGAAACACCATATATTTT
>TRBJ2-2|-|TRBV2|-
CASSEGANTGELFF
TGTGCCAGCAGTGAGGGGGCGAACACCGGGGAGCTGTTTTTT
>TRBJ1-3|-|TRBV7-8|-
CASSITGFSGNTIYF
TGTGCCAGCAGCATTACAGGTTTCTCTGGAAACACCATATATTTT
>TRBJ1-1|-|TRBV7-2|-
CASSRRWGTEAFF
TGTGCCAGCAGCAGACGATGGGGGACTGAAGCTTTCTTT
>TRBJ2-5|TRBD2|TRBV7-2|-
CASSSTSGGYRETQYF
TGTGCCAGCAGCTCAACTAGCGGGGGGTACCGCGAGACCCAGTACTTC
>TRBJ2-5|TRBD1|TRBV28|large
CASSLPTGDVETQYF
TGTGCCAGCAGTTTACCCACAGGGGATGTAGAGACCCAGTACTTC
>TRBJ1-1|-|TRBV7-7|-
CASSFRDDTEAFF
TGTGCTAGCAGCTTTCGGGACGACACTGAAGCTTTCTTT
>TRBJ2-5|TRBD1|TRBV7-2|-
CASSYLGTDQETQYF
TGTGCCAGCAGCTACCTCGGGACAGATCAAGAGACCCAGTACTTC
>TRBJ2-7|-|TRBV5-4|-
CASSLPPGDSYEQYF
TGTGCCAGCAGCTTGCCCCCAGGGGACTCCTACGAGCAGTACTTC
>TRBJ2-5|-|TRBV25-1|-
CASSEWKGQETQYF
TGTGCCAGCAGTGAATGGAAGGGCCAAGAGACCCAGTACTTC
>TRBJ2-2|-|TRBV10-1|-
CASSGDLHQTGELFF
TGCGCCAGCAGTGGGGATTTACACCAGACCGGGGAGCTGTTTTTT
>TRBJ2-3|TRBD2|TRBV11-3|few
CASSSGGSRADTQYF
TGTGCCAGCAGTTCTGGCGGGAGTCGGGCAGATACGCAGTATTTT
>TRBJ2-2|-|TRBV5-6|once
CASSSRTEPRDTGELFF
TGTGCCAGCAGCTCTCGGACGGAGCCCCGGGACACCGGGGAGCTGTTTTTT
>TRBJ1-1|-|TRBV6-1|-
CASSEALRSHEAFF
TGTGCCAGCAGTGAAGCGCTTCGTAGTCATGAAGCTTTCTTT
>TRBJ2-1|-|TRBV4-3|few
CASSQDATGFATHNEQFF
TGCGCCAGCAGCCAAGACGCGACAGGCTTCGCTACACACAATGAGCAGTTCTTC
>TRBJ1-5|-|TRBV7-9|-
CASSSIAGNQPQHF
TGTGCCAGCAGCTCGATAGCTGGCAATCAGCCCCAGCATTTT
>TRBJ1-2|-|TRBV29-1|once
CSVDKGYGYTF
TGCAGCGTTGATAAGGGGTATGGCTACACCTTC
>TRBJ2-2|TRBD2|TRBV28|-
CASSLRSGRLTGELFF
TGTGCCAGCAGTTTGCGAAGCGGGAGACTAACCGGGGAGCTGTTTTTT
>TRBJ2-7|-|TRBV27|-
CASSLGTAYEQYF
TGTGCCAGCAGTTTAGGCACCGCCTACGAGCAGTACTTC
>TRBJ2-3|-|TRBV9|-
CASSDGSLVPSLSTDTQYF
TGTGCCAGCAGCGATGGGAGCCTAGTCCCCTCTTTAAGCACAGATACGCAGTATTTT
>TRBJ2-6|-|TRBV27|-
CASSPLSSGANVLTF
TGTGCCAGCAGCCCCCTGAGCTCTGGGGCCAACGTCCTGACTTTC
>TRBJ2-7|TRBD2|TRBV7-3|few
CASSQGLAREQYF
TGTGCCAGCAGCCAAGGACTAGCTCGCGAGCAGTACTTC
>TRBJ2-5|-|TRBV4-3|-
CASSTLRAETQYF
TGCGCCAGCAGCACCCTTCGGGCAGAGACCCAGTACTTC
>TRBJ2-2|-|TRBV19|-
CASSDTNTGELFF
TGTGCCAGTTCGGACACGAACACCGGGGAGCTGTTTTTT
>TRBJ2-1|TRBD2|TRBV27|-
CASSSPSGRVNEQFF
TGTGCCAGCAGTTCCCCTAGCGGGCGGGTCAATGAGCAGTTCTTC
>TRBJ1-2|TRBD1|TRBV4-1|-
CASSQGSGQGDGYTF
TGCGCCAGCAGCCAAGGTTCTGGACAGGGGGATGGCTACACCTTC
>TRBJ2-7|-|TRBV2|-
CASSEQGWGEQYF
TGTGCCAGCAGTGAACAGGGTTGGGGCGAGCAGTACTTC
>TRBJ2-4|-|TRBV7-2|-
CASSFFLSGIKNIQYF
TGTGCCAGCAGCTTTTTTCTATCAGGGATCAAAAACATTCAGTACTTC
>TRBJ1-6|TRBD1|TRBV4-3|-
CASSSTGYNSPLHF
TGCGCCAGCAGTTCGACAGGGTATAATTCACCCCTCCACTTT
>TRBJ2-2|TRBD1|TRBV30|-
CAWSVRLRGPNTGELFF
TGTGCCTGGAGTGTAAGATTGAGGGGGCCAAACACCGGGGAGCTGTTTTTT
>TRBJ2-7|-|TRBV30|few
CAWSVVMGGHYEQYF
TGTGCCTGGAGTGTAGTTATGGGGGGGCACTACGAGCAGTACTTC
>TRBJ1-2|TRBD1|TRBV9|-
CASSPRTGGGYTF
TGTGCCAGCAGCCCCCGGACAGGGGGCGGCTACACCTTC
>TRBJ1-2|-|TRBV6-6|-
CASRERGYTF
TGTGCCAGCCGAGAGAGGGGCTACACCTTC
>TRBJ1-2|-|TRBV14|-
CASSPDTYYGYTF
TGTGCCAGCAGCCCGGACACCTACTATGGCTACACCTTC
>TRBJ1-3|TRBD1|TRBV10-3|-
CAIRDDRDFGNTIYF
TGTGCCATCAGGGACGACAGGGACTTTGGAAACACCATATATTTT
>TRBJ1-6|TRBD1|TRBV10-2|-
CASSHETGAGSPLHF
TGCGCCAGCAGTCATGAGACAGGGGCGGGTTCACCCCTCCACTTT